These 19 T cell receptor beta chains share one sample of origin, sequenced in a study of tumor and adjacent non-tumor tissue in lung cancer (dated by TCRdb to between 2018 and 2020). Library prep was done by multiplex PCR. The instrument was an Illumina HiSeq 2500. Following protocols modified from ARM-PCR, the researchers constructed TCRbeta libraries through three rounds of nested PCR with primers (Table S4). TCRdb reran the public reads through fastp at Q25 and MiXCR, keeping productive beta chains. Identical CDR3 proteins give one entry, which carries the most common genes and DNA. Within this sample are roughly 90,000 distinct CDR3 sequences, with around 80% of them counted one time only. Jointly, the top ten make up 21% of the sample. Bulk unsorted tissue served as the source for RNA extraction, and RNA quality was assessed using a NanoDrop ND-1000 and an Agilent 2100. Normal lung samples were distant non-tumor tissue taken more than 3 cm from the tumor edge.

The specimen sequenced was distant non-tumor lung tissue. The origin of the receptors is a woman aged 45-65 years with non-small cell lung cancer.

CDR3 sequence: CASSARAWPYNEQFF. CDR3 sequence (DNA): TGTGCCAGCAGTGCCAGGGCCTGGCCATACAATGAGCAGTTCTTC. This chain connects TRBV28 to TRBJ2-1, with D maybe TRBD1 (5 bases). The V end was cut by 5 bases, the J end by 4 bases, with 15 bases between. This CDR3 region has 15 residues. CDR1 and CDR2 from the germline V gene are MDHEN and SYDVKM.

Concerning this clonotype: Given the absence of the conserved phenylalanine or tryptophan at the CDR3 end, a read error is likely. Because the CDR3's place on the DNA is in doubt, the DNA is left out and the CDR3 is given as listed by TCRdb. The chain employs TRBV6-1 and TRBJ2-5. Including both end residues, the CDR3 is 13 amino acids long. CDR1 MNHNS and CDR2 SASEGT come from the germline V gene. CDR3 sequence: CASSAELFGTQYL.

The chain links TRBV5-1 to TRBJ2-2, with D possibly TRBD1 on 6 matching bases. This CDR3 is built from 15 residues. Per germline, CDR1 SGHRS and CDR2 YFSETQ. Trimming removed 1 base from V and 7 bases from J, with 14 bases in between. Written as DNA, the CDR3 is TGCGCCAGCAGCTTGTCAGGGGAAGCCATCGGGGAGCTGTTTTTT. It codes for CASSLSGEAIGELFF.

This clonotype was seen at least ten times. The chain joins TRBV7-9 to TRBJ2-5, with D possibly being TRBD1 (6 bases). The germline V and J ends were trimmed by 5 bases and 5 bases, with 15 bases remaining between them. Germline CDR1 is SEHNR and CDR2 is FQNEAQ (reference sequence). This CDR3 contains 14 residues. The CDR3 here is CASSPIQGAETQYF. The CDR3 region has the DNA TGTGCCAGCAGCCCAATACAGGGTGCGGAGACCCAGTACTTC.

V usage is TRBV28 and J usage is TRBJ2-4; 14 bases align to TRBD2. The CDR3 covers 16 residues. The V gene end was trimmed by 10 bases and the J gene end by 7 bases; junction bases not matched to a gene: 12. Germline-derived CDR1 and CDR2 are MDHEN and SYDVKM. Written as DNA, the CDR3 is TGTGCCACGGGACTAGCGGGGGAACTAATCAAGAACATTCAGTACTTC. Its protein product is CATGLAGELIKNIQYF.

This clonotype appeared many times. The V gene is TRBV7-9, the J gene TRBJ1-1; D is undetermined. CDR1 SEHNR and CDR2 FQNEAQ come from the germline V gene (reference sequence). Between the trimmed V and J ends, which lost 5 bases and 5 bases, there was a span of 15 bases. The CDR3 has 14 amino acids. The CDR3 sequence is CASSQTQSGTEAFF. The CDR3 region has the DNA TGTGCCAGCAGCCAAACGCAGTCTGGAACTGAAGCTTTCTTT.

With regard to this clonotype: One end of the junction is discordant with germline, which a read error may explain. The rearrangement joins TRBV6-6 to TRBJ2-2; D possibly matches TRBD1 or TRBD2 (5 bases each). CDR3 size: 13 residues. Germline-derived CDR1 and CDR2 are MNHNY and SVGAGI (reference sequence). CDR3 in amino acids: CASSKDTNTGELF. CDR3 DNA: TGTGCCAGCAGCAAGGACACTAACACCGGGGAGCTGTTT.

The V call is TRBV4-1, the J call TRBJ2-2; 7 positions agree with TRBD1. CDR1 and CDR2 from the germline V gene are MGHRA and YSYEKL. The CDR3 is made up of 18 amino acids. V trimming: 2 bases; J trimming: 0 bases; junction bases outside the gene matches: 9. DNA for the CDR3: TGCGCCAGCAGCCAAAAAGTTGGGACAGCCGCGAACACCGGGGAGCTGTTTTTT. Translation gives CASSQKVGTAANTGELFF.

For this clonotype: The junction departs from the called germline gene at one end, perhaps through a read error. This chain links TRBV7-8 with TRBJ2-7; D not resolved. Germline-derived CDR1 and CDR2 are SGHVS and FQNEAQ. The CDR3 is 12 residues long. This chain's CDR3 is CASSMARNERYF. The DNA for the CDR3 is TGTGCCAGCAGCATGGCAAGGAACGAGCGGTACTTC.

As for this clonotype: The CDR3 end shows no conserved phenylalanine or tryptophan, and so a read error is likely. J is TRBJ2-1 and V is TRBV10-3; no clear D. This CDR3 is built from 14 residues. CDR1 ENHRY and CDR2 SYGVKD come from the germline V gene. The CDR3 sequence is CVNSPDGSYNEQFL. In DNA, the CDR3 is TGTGTCAATTCCCCCGACGGCTCCTACAATGAGCAGTTCTTA.

As to this clonotype: The CDR3 ends on some other residue instead of the conserved phenylalanine or tryptophan, so this is likely a read error. V is TRBV12-3 or TRBV12-4 and J is TRBJ2-3; no definite D call. The CDR3 is 12 amino acids. The CDR3 protein is CASSLNTETQYL. The CDR3, as DNA: TGTGCCAGCAGTTTGAACACAGAAACGCAGTATTTA.

About this clonotype itself: A much larger clonotype is one base distant, so this may be a read error. The V and J genes are TRBV30 and TRBJ1-6; no clear D. The germline CDR1 and CDR2 sequences are GTSNPN and SVGIG (reference sequence). This CDR3 contains 12 residues. The CDR3 region is CPGGNGDSPLHF. In DNA form, the CDR3 reads TGTCCGGGAGGGAACGGTGATTCACCCCTCCACTTT.

With regard to this clonotype: A much more abundant neighbour one base away suggests this may be a read error. CDR3 nucleotides: TGTGCCAGCAGGGGGAGTGGAGACACTGAAGCTTTCTTT. Translated: CASRGSGDTEAFF. J is TRBJ1-1 and V is TRBV25-1; D gene unclear. CDR1 and CDR2 from the germline V gene are MGHDK and SYGVNS. The CDR3 is 13 residues long. Trimming shortened V by 6 bases and J by 3 bases, and 11 bases separated the two germline ends.

Note on this clonotype: Mismatch with germline at one junction end may stem from a read error. The rearrangement links TRBV29-1 to TRBJ1-1; D unclear. This CDR3 has 12 amino acids. Germline CDR1 reads SQVTM; CDR2 reads ANQGSEA. CDR3: CRVGRRNTEPFF. The CDR3 nucleotides read TGCAGGGTTGGGCGGCGGAACACTGAACCTTTCTTT.

Points on this clonotype: Its ends do not fully match the called genes, so a read error is possible. The rearrangement joins TRBV29-1 to TRBJ2-2; 11 nucleotides agree with TRBD2. Germline CDR1 is SQVTM and CDR2 is ANQGSEA. The CDR3 spans 18 residues. The CDR3 DNA follows: TGCGGCGCTGAAGATGGAGGAACTAGCGGGAGTTTTCCCGGGGAACTGTTTTTT. This encodes CGAEDGGTSGSFPGELFF.

About this clonotype itself: One end of the junction does not line up with germline, which may come from a read error. The chain employs TRBV11-2 and TRBJ2-7, with 8 nucleotides matching TRBD1. CDR3 length: 15 amino acids. CDR1 and CDR2 from the germline V gene are SGHAT and FQNNGV. Here the CDR3 reads CASSTWTGRTYEQHF. In DNA form, the CDR3 reads TGTGCCAGCAGCACCTGGACAGGGCGTACCTACGAGCAGCACTTC.

The chain has TRBV20-1 and TRBJ1-1; no clear D. CDR1 and CDR2 from the germline V gene are DFQATT and SNEGSKA (reference sequence). The CDR3 is 13 residues long. In DNA, the CDR3 is TGCGGTGTAGGAAATATGGGGAACACTGAAGCTTTCTTT. Its protein is CGVGNMGNTEAFF.

This clonotype was seen a single time. The junction and the germline gene differ at one end; a read error may be behind it. The chain combines TRBV7-9 with TRBJ1-1; 12 nucleotides match TRBD1. This CDR3 spans 20 amino acids. CDR1 and CDR2 from the germline V gene are SEHNR and FQNEAQ (reference sequence). The CDR3 protein is CASSGRRDRGREDPNIEAFF. CDR3 nucleotide sequence: TGTGCCAGCAGCGGGCGCCGGGACAGGGGGCGCGAAGATCCGAACATTGAAGCTTTCTTT. The full variable domain, with the rest looked up from reference TRBV7-9 and TRBJ1-1, is DTGVSQNPRHKITKRGQNVTFRCDPISEHNRLYWYRQTLGQGPEFLTYFQNEAQLEKSRLLSDRFSAERPKGSFSTLEIQRTEQGDSAMYLCASSGRRDRGREDPNIEAFFGQGTRLTVV.

Points on this clonotype: Since a much larger clone is just one base distant, this may be a read error. The chain joins TRBV10-1 to TRBJ2-3; tentative D call: TRBD2 (7 bases). The germline V and J ends were trimmed by 11 bases and 3 bases, with 18 bases remaining between them. Germline loops: CDR1 WNHNN, CDR2 SYGVQD (reference sequence). The CDR3 spans 14 residues. This chain's CDR3 is CAGSGERDTDTQYF. The CDR3 region has the DNA TGCGCCGGCTCAGGGGAGCGGGATACAGATACGCAGTATTTT.